This T cell receptor (beta chain) is drawn from a study of CD8 T cells in ankylosing spondylitis. Study-level findings and limits: Seven to nine highly homologous variants formed a TCR beta motif that appeared characteristic of ankylosing spondylitis blood.

V lost 6 bases and J 3 bases, leaving 23 bases between the germline ends. Germline V lookup: CDR1 MDHEN, CDR2 SYDVKM. The CDR3 consists of 17 residues. A single record per CDR3 protein comes from TCRdb applying MiXCR to the 5' RACE reads. The repertoire holds around 210,000 distinct CDR3 sequences, with 8% to 10% as singletons. This clonotype was detected many times. Its cognate antigen is unknown. The chain carries TRBV28 and TRBJ1-2; D not resolved. The TCR was taken from a female donor with ankylosing spondylitis or in good health (not recorded which). Sequenced material: blood, either unsorted or a sorted T cell fraction (not recorded which). The CDR3 nucleotides are TGTGCCAGCAGGGTCAGGCAAGGAGACCCCAGATACTATGGCTACACCTTC. Translated: CASRVRQGDPRYYGYTF.